This T cell receptor beta chain was recorded in a study of cytomegalovirus exposure and HLA in healthy donors. Study results and limitations: Cytomegalovirus association was assigned to approximately 160 TCR beta chains. In a later analysis, common viral pathogens appeared linked to several of the most significant clusters.

About this clone itself: Its antigen is currently unknown.

13 Jbeta primers and 60 Vbeta primers were used for the PCR. Data came from immunoSEQ multiplex PCR; TCRdb stores just in-frame clones and leaves some out. The repertoire holds 120,000 or so clones, with 80% as singletons. Germline V gives CDR1 MRHNA, CDR2 SNTAGT. CDR3 length equals 14 residues. Trimming stripped 6 bases from V and 2 bases from J, with 14 bases between. This TCR derives from a female donor in good health and CMV-seronegative. The sequenced sample consisted of PBMCs. The chain has TRBV6-4 and TRBJ2-7, with a possible D match to TRBD1 (5 bases). The CDR3 DNA reads as TGTGCCAGCAGGCGGACAAGTTTCACCTACGAGCAGTACTTC. Protein: CASRRTSFTYEQYF.